Described below is a single TCR beta chain sequence and its context. Per germline, CDR1 SGDLS and CDR2 YYNGEE. V lost 1 base to trimming and J lost 0 bases; unmatched junction nucleotides: 2. This CDR3 is built from 16 residues. The sample comes from a study of OX40 agonist ivuxolimab in advanced cancers. TCRdb's copy holds only in-frame clones and misses some; the assay was immunoSEQ multiplex PCR. The sample carries about 64,000 clones, around 83% recorded once. The chain combines TRBV9 with TRBJ2-2, with 8 nucleotides matching TRBD2. The receptor's source is an adult with an advanced solid tumor such as melanoma, head and neck, liver or kidney cancer. Material: CD4+ or CD8+ T cells sorted from blood, obtained in a trial of the OX40 agonist ivuxolimab. The CDR3 here is CASSVTSGSNTGELFF. The CDR3 bases are TGTGCCAGCAGCGTAACTAGCGGATCGAACACCGGGGAGCTGTTTTTT.